The T cell receptor (beta chain) under discussion was sequenced for a study of regulatory T cells in long-lasting Graves disease. Study overall: Antithyroid drug intake by newly diagnosed Graves' patients had lasted under 3 months. Overall study findings and caveats: The number of shared public clonotypes was higher in persistent patients (approximately 2,600) than new patients (966). Persistent disease was associated with favored TRBV28 usage and with favored use of TRBJ1-2 and TRBJ2-5.

Time point reported: newly diagnosed GD, antithyroid drugs for less than 3 months. From RNA extracted from PBMCs, the TCR library was made. Staff drew about 8.9 milliliters of peripheral blood into EDTA tubes. According to the study, TCR beta libraries were built with iRepertoire HTBI primers and CDR3-region Arm-PCR. TCRdb reprocessed the multiplex PCR reads via MiXCR and lists one record per CDR3 protein. This table has some 250,000 distinct CDR3 sequences, 20% to 25% appearing once. The germline CDR1 and CDR2 sequences are DFQATT and SNEGSKA (reference sequence). The CDR3 spans 12 residues. Between the trimmed V and J ends, which lost 1 base and 3 bases, there was a span of 4 bases. This clonotype was picked up many times. Its specificity is unknown.

The clonotype was recovered from a female donor with Graves disease. The chain carries TRBV20-1 and TRBJ1-3; D is unresolved. The material was peripheral blood mononuclear cells (PBMCs), obtained at new diagnosis, from a patient treated with antithyroid drugs. CDR3 protein: CSARVGGNTIYF. Here the CDR3 DNA reads TGCAGTGCTAGAGTTGGTGGAAACACCATATATTTT.